These 3 T cell receptor beta chains were all obtained from the same sample, sequenced in a study of T cell responses to AZD1222 COVID-19 vaccine (dated by TCRdb to the early 2020s). Libraries were constructed by the immunoSEQ multiplex PCR assay. TCRdb retrieved this table from immuneACCESS and kept in-frame rearrangements only. Not all clones are present; in checked studies, unresolved V genes account for under half, and no reason is known for the remainder. This sample holds roughly 130,000 clones; over 75% were observed only once. Of the sample, 1.6% is held by the ten largest clones. The time point label of this sample denotes: baseline before first vaccination. The specimen was peripheral blood, collected on day 0 of AZD1222 vaccination. These receptors originate from an adult in good health.

The chain is built from TRBV7-2 and TRBJ2-3; TRBD1 matches at 12 bases. J lost 3 bases, V lost 1 base, and 2 bases had no gene match. The germline CDR1 and CDR2 sequences are SGHTA and FQGNSA. The CDR3 totals 16 residues. CDR3 sequence (DNA): TGTGCCAGCAGCTTAGGGGACAGGGGGCAAACAGATACGCAGTATTTT. Translated: CASSLGDRGQTDTQYF.

For the CDR3, the DNA is TGTGCCAGCAGTTTTTCGCCGGACTATGGCTACACCTTC. It codes for CASSFSPDYGYTF. The V call is TRBV12-3 or TRBV12-4, the J call TRBJ1-2; D uncertain. The CDR3 consists of 13 residues. V dropped 3 bases and J dropped 3 bases, with 8 bases sitting between them.

This clone came up a few times. CDR3 sequence reads: CASSQDNAAGDLNYGYTF. In DNA, the CDR3 is TGTGCCAGCAGCCAAGATAACGCGGCAGGGGACCTTAACTATGGCTACACCTTC. This sequence joins TRBV14 and TRBJ1-2; a weak D match, TRBD1 (6 bases). This CDR3 is built from 18 residues. Trimming took off 0 bases at V and 1 base at J, with 18 bases between the two ends. The germline V gene encodes CDR1 SGHDN and CDR2 FVKESK.